This T cell receptor beta chain was retrieved from a study of blood T cells in healthy people across ages. The study, taken as a whole, reports: Those diversity estimates obtained from one million T cells were thought to be underestimates. Long-lived and aged donors differed, with more naive CD4+ cells and higher diversity in the long-lived.

This CDR3 is built from 15 residues. The germline V gene encodes CDR1 SNHLY and CDR2 FYNNEI. V was pared by 3 bases and J by 3 bases, with 12 bases between. A sample-barcoded 5' primer and a J-beta primer mix were used in a second PCR of about 7 to 12 cycles. Each CDR3 protein is one row after TCRdb ran MiXCR on the 5' RACE reads. This sample has 650,000 to 1,000,000 distinct CDR3 sequences; around 36% occur once, and the top ten carry over 10%. Each sample provided at least 5 micrograms of extracted total RNA. With regard to this clonotype: Its antigen is unknown.

Sequences were obtained from blood. This rearrangement joins TRBV2 to TRBJ2-1; D not resolved. This TCR derives from a man between 18 and 29 years old in good health. The CDR3 region has the DNA TGTGCCAGCAGTGACCTTTTACAGTTCTACAATGAGCAGTTCTTC. It encodes CASSDLLQFYNEQFF.